The 32 T cell receptor beta chains in this list originate from one sample, sequenced in a study of cytomegalovirus exposure and HLA in healthy donors (dated by TCRdb to about 2017). The protocol used for the library was the immunoSEQ multiplex PCR assay. The multiplex PCR relied on a mix of 60 forward primers for TCR Vbeta segments and 13 reverse primers for TCR Jbeta segments. Drawn from immuneACCESS, this table holds only the in-frame rearrangements with V and J called that TCRdb kept. Clones are partly lost; checked studies trace under half to an unresolved V gene and leave the rest unexplained. The sample table holds around 80,000 clones, of which 10% were seen once. Clones ranked in the top ten supply around 26% of the sample. Sequenced sample: PBMCs. These receptors all come from a man aged 55 to 70 in good health and CMV-seropositive.

The rearrangement uses TRBV10-3 and TRBJ2-2, with 12 bases matching TRBD2. The CDR3 totals 17 residues. Germline CDR1 is ENHRY and CDR2 is SYGVKD. V shed 4 bases, J shed 4 bases, and the junction held 7 bases outside the gene matches. The CDR3 coding sequence is TGTGCCATCAGTGCCCTAGCGGGAGGGCGGAGCACCGGGGAGCTGTTTTTT. Its translation is CAISALAGGRSTGELFF.

CDR3 bases: TGTGCCAGCAGCTTAGCTGGACAGGGCCGAGGCAATCAGCCCCAGCATTTT. Its protein is CASSLAGQGRGNQPQHF. This rearrangement joins TRBV7-9 to TRBJ1-5; 8 nucleotides agree with TRBD1. The CDR3 is made up of 17 amino acids. The junction had 6 bases not matched to a gene; V was cut back by 0 bases and J by 2 bases. Germline CDR1 and CDR2: SEHNR and FQNEAQ (reference sequence).

The chain has TRBV11-2 and TRBJ1-4; tentatively, D is TRBD1 (6 bases). Germline lookup yields CDR1 SGHAT and CDR2 FQNNGV. The V end lost 5 bases, the J end lost 7 bases, and 20 bases lay between the germline ends. This CDR3 comprises 16 residues. The CDR3, as DNA: TGTGCCAGCAGCCTACCACCAGGGGTTATAAGTGAAAAACTGTTTTTT. Its translation is CASSLPPGVISEKLFF.

This rearrangement joins TRBV5-1 to TRBJ2-2; D is ambiguous. The CDR3 spans 13 residues. Germline V gene sequence: CDR1 SGHRS, CDR2 YFSETQ. V was clipped by 0 bases and J by 6 bases, with 6 bases between them. This chain's CDR3 is CASSLGRPGELFF. The DNA for the CDR3 is TGCGCCAGCAGCTTGGGGCGGCCCGGGGAGCTGTTTTTT.

This clone showed up just a few times. The rearrangement links TRBV25-1 to TRBJ2-1; TRBD1 agrees at 9 bases. V gave up 5 bases and J gave up 8 bases; unmatched junction bases: 7. Germline V gene data show CDR1 as MGHDK and CDR2 as SYGVNS. The CDR3 loop spans 14 amino acids. CDR3 in amino acids: CASSRDRALDEQFF. CDR3 nucleotide sequence: TGTGCCAGCAGTCGGGACAGGGCTTTAGATGAGCAGTTCTTC.

This clone appeared a few times. The rearrangement links TRBV11-2 to TRBJ1-3, with 10 positions matching TRBD1. The V segment lost 5 bases and the J segment 10 bases; nucleotides outside the gene matches: 8. The CDR3 runs 14 residues. Germline loops: CDR1 SGHAT, CDR2 FQNNGV. CDR3 sequence reads: CASSRDRGARTIYF. The DNA of the CDR3 is TGTGCCAGCAGCCGGGACAGGGGAGCAAGGACCATATATTTT. The full variable domain, completed using reference TRBV11-2 and TRBJ1-3, is EAGVAQSPRYKIIEKRQSVAFWCNPISGHATLYWYQQILGQGPKLLIQFQNNGVVDDSQLPKDRFSAERLKGVDSTLKIQPAKLEDSAVYLCASSRDRGARTIYFGEGSWLTVV.

This clone was seen only a few times. V gene TRBV5-1 combines with J gene TRBJ2-3; 7 nucleotides align to TRBD2. V was clipped by 4 bases and J by 0 bases; unmatched bases: 11. The CDR3 runs 17 residues. Germline V gene lookup returns CDR1 SGHRS and CDR2 YFSETQ. The CDR3 DNA sequence: TGCGCCAGCAGCCGGGACCGGGAGGTATATAGCACAGATACGCAGTATTTT. It encodes CASSRDREVYSTDTQYF.

The chain is built from TRBV19 and TRBJ1-5; 8 bases are shared with TRBD1. CDR3 size: 16 residues. After removal of 9 bases from V and 3 bases from J, the junction contained 13 bases not matched to a gene. Per the germline V gene, CDR1 is LNHDA and CDR2 is SQIVND (reference sequence). The CDR3 loop is CASLLRSGQVNQPQHF. CDR3 DNA: TGTGCCAGCCTCTTACGATCGGGACAGGTCAATCAGCCCCAGCATTTT.

V usage is TRBV7-2 and J usage is TRBJ2-1, with a weak D call TRBD2 (5 bases). Germline CDR1 reads SGHTA; CDR2 reads FQGNSA. The CDR3 runs 15 residues. V lost 2 bases to trimming and J lost 0 bases, with 8 bases between them. CDR3 in DNA: TGTGCCAGCAGCTTACGGGAAGCCTCCTACAATGAGCAGTTCTTC. Translating gives CASSLREASYNEQFF.

This clone was seen more than once but under ten times. This chain connects TRBV13 to TRBJ2-5, with 8 bases aligning to TRBD1. After removal of 5 bases from V and 4 bases from J, the junction contained 6 bases not matched to a gene. The CDR3 length is 14 residues. Looked up from germline, CDR1 is PRHDT and CDR2 is FYEKMQ (reference sequence). The CDR3 sequence is CASSPRQGRETQYF. The CDR3 DNA follows: TGTGCCAGCAGCCCCCGACAGGGGAGAGAGACCCAGTACTTC.

The chain uses TRBV30 and TRBJ1-4; possibly TRBD1 for D (5 bases). Germline CDR1 is GTSNPN and CDR2 is SVGIG (reference sequence). Trimming took 4 bases from V and 5 from J, leaving 11 bases between them. CDR3 length: 13 amino acids. CDR3 amino acids: CAWNRWPNEKLFF. DNA of the CDR3: TGTGCCTGGAACAGGTGGCCAAATGAAAAACTGTTTTTT.

In this sample, this clone turned up a few times. The chain has TRBV7-3 and TRBJ2-1; TRBD2 is a possible D gene (5 bases). The CDR3 extends over 13 amino acids. V lost 4 bases to trimming and J lost 5 bases, with 9 bases between them. Germline CDR1 SGHTA, CDR2 FQGTGA. The CDR3 region is CASSSPGNNEQFF. CDR3 DNA: TGTGCCAGCAGCTCCCCGGGAAACAATGAGCAGTTCTTC.

This clone has only a few counts. V gene TRBV6-5 combines with J gene TRBJ1-2, with D perhaps TRBD1 (6 bases). The V gene's germline CDR1 is MNHEY and CDR2 SVGAGI. Deletions cut 2 bases from V and 2 bases from J, with 9 bases between. The CDR3 has 14 amino acids. The CDR3 spells CASSYATGNYGYTF. The CDR3 DNA follows: TGTGCCAGCAGTTACGCAACAGGGAACTATGGCTACACCTTC.

This clone was seen only a few times. This sequence joins TRBV19 and TRBJ2-2, with TRBD2 as a possible D gene (5 bases). The CDR3 has 14 amino acids. Germline V gene data show CDR1 as LNHDA and CDR2 as SQIVND (reference sequence). V was cut by 7 bases and J by 4 bases, with 13 bases left in between. CDR3 loop: CASTHEGPTGELFF. The CDR3 DNA reads TGTGCCAGTACCCACGAGGGCCCCACCGGGGAGCTGTTTTTT. The entire variable domain, with the rest obtained from reference TRBV19 and TRBJ2-2, is as follows: DGGITQSPKYLFRKEGQNVTLSCEQNLNHDAMYWYRQDPGQGLRLIYYSQIVNDFQKGDIAEGYSVSREKKESFPLTVTSAQKNPTAFYLCASTHEGPTGELFFGEGSRLTVL.

This clone has a handful of counts. The V and J genes are TRBV6-6 and TRBJ1-1; 10 bases agree with TRBD1. The germline V gene encodes CDR1 MNHNY and CDR2 SVGAGI (reference sequence). J was trimmed by 5 bases and V by 11 bases; bases with no gene match: 14. The CDR3 covers 15 residues. The CDR3 DNA reads TGTGCCGGCAAGAGTTCCGGGACAGGGGAGACTGAAGCTTTCTTT. This translates into CAGKSSGTGETEAFF.

This chain links TRBV2 with TRBJ1-1; D remains ambiguous. The ends were cut back, 3 bases at V and 5 bases at J, with 10 bases in the middle. Germline-derived CDR1 and CDR2 are SNHLY and FYNNEI. The CDR3 extends over 13 amino acids. The CDR3 coding sequence is TGTGCCAGCAGTGAGGCGGTAATGACTGAAGCTTTCTTT. This encodes CASSEAVMTEAFF.

This sequence joins TRBV27 and TRBJ2-2; a possible D gene is TRBD1 (6 bases). The length of the CDR3 is 16 residues. With 0 bases removed from V and 6 bases from J, the gap between germline ends came to 14 bases. Germline CDR1 MNHEY, CDR2 SMNVEV (reference sequence). The CDR3 nucleotides are TGTGCCAGCAGTTTATCTATCTTCAGGGGAGCCGGGGAGCTGTTTTTT. This codes for CASSLSIFRGAGELFF.

The chain employs TRBV9 and TRBJ1-5; no clear D. In germline, CDR1 is SGDLS, CDR2 YYNGEE. V was cut by 0 bases and J by 9 bases, with 10 bases left in between. This CDR3 contains 13 residues. The DNA for the CDR3 is TGTGCCAGCAGCGTAGAGTATCGGGGGCCCCAGCATTTT. Protein product: CASSVEYRGPQHF.

This clone turned up a few times. CDR3 coding DNA: TGTGCCATCAGTGACCCGACAGGGTTTAGCACAGATACGCAGTATTTT. Translation gives CAISDPTGFSTDTQYF. This rearrangement joins TRBV10-3 to TRBJ2-3; 7 nucleotides align to TRBD1. This CDR3 region has 16 residues. Germline trimming cut 3 bases from V and 0 bases from J; bases unmatched to any gene: 6. Germline-derived CDR1 and CDR2 are ENHRY and SYGVKD.

This clone showed up just a few times. The sample holds other DNA sequences that translate to the same CDR3. The chain employs TRBV18 and TRBJ1-1; the D gene is possibly TRBD1 (6 bases). Trimming shortened V by 3 bases and J by 5 bases, and 10 bases separated the two germline ends. CDR1 is KGHSH, CDR2 LQKENI, per germline. The CDR3 has 13 residues. CDR3 in DNA: TGTGCCAGCTCACCGGGGCAGGGGACTGAAGCTTTCTTT. Translating it yields CASSPGQGTEAFF.

This rearrangement joins TRBV10-3 to TRBJ2-1; TRBD2 is a possible D gene (5 bases). Germline lookup yields CDR1 ENHRY and CDR2 SYGVKD. V was cut by 4 bases and J by 0 bases, with 13 bases left in between. There are 16 residues in the CDR3. CDR3 region: CAISVEDPSSYNEQFF. DNA for the CDR3: TGTGCCATCAGTGTGGAGGACCCCAGCTCCTACAATGAGCAGTTCTTC.

This clone was found a few times. This chain connects TRBV18 to TRBJ1-4; unclear D gene. Trimming took off 1 base at V and 7 bases at J, with 10 bases between the two ends. The germline gives CDR1 KGHSH, CDR2 LQKENI. The CDR3 contains 14 residues. The CDR3 loop is CASSPRRESEKLFF. The CDR3 DNA is TGTGCCAGCTCACCACGGCGGGAGAGTGAAAAACTGTTTTTT.

The genes are TRBV19 and TRBJ2-5; D is possibly TRBD2 (5 bases). This CDR3 comprises 14 residues. Between the trimmed V and J ends, which lost 5 bases and 2 bases, there was a span of 12 bases. Germline V gene lookup returns CDR1 LNHDA and CDR2 SQIVND (reference sequence). CDR3 DNA: TGTGCCAGTAGTCCCGGGAACTCTCAAGAGACCCAGTACTTC. This encodes CASSPGNSQETQYF. The full variable domain, with the rest looked up from reference TRBV19 and TRBJ2-5, is DGGITQSPKYLFRKEGQNVTLSCEQNLNHDAMYWYRQDPGQGLRLIYYSQIVNDFQKGDIAEGYSVSREKKESFPLTVTSAQKNPTAFYLCASSPGNSQETQYFGPGTRLLVL.

This clone was counted a few times. This chain links TRBV4-1 with TRBJ2-3, with TRBD1 identical over 8 bases. The CDR3 is 16 residues long. The junction had 8 bases not matched to a gene; V was cut back by 3 bases and J by 3 bases. Germline V gene data show CDR1 as MGHRA and CDR2 as YSYEKL. CDR3 DNA: TGCGCCAGCAGCCACCAGGGGGCAACGGGGACAGATACGCAGTATTTT. Translating it yields CASSHQGATGTDTQYF.

The chain recombines TRBV27 with TRBJ2-1; 7 positions agree with TRBD2. The length of the CDR3 is 16 residues. Germline V lookup: CDR1 MNHEY, CDR2 SMNVEV (reference sequence). V dropped 0 bases and J dropped 8; count of bases not matched to a gene: 10. The CDR3 region has the DNA TGTGCCAGCAGTTTATCGGGGGGACTACTAGGCGATGAGCAGTTCTTC. Amino acid sequence: CASSLSGGLLGDEQFF.

The genes are TRBV19 and TRBJ1-4, with D perhaps matching TRBD1 (5 bases). From germline, CDR1 is LNHDA and CDR2 SQIVND (reference sequence). V was shortened by 4 bases and J by 0 bases, with 9 bases between the two germline ends. The CDR3 contains 15 residues. The CDR3 protein is CASSTGQTTNEKLFF. The CDR3 nucleotides are TGTGCCAGTAGTACCGGACAAACAACTAATGAAAAACTGTTTTTT.

The CDR3 protein is CASSANTGGDSGNTIYF. Here the CDR3 DNA reads TGTGCCAGCAGCGCCAACACAGGGGGAGACTCCGGAAACACCATATATTTT. The rearrangement uses TRBV9 and TRBJ1-3; 8 nucleotides match TRBD1. This CDR3 is built from 17 residues. Germline trimming cut 3 bases from V and 4 bases from J; bases unmatched to any gene: 12. The germline V gene has CDR1 SGDLS and CDR2 YYNGEE.

This clone was seen more than once but under ten times. This sample includes further DNA sequences coding for the same CDR3. The chain combines TRBV2 with TRBJ2-5, with 7 bases fitting TRBD2. With V trimmed by 3 bases and J by 4 bases, 5 bases remained unmatched. Germline CDR1 SNHLY, CDR2 FYNNEI. The CDR3 extends over 14 amino acids. CDR3 DNA sequence: TGTGCCAGCAGTGAGACGGGGGGACGAGAGACCCAGTACTTC. This encodes CASSETGGRETQYF.

A few counts support this clone. The rearrangement joins TRBV7-5 to TRBJ2-5; TRBD2 is the table's D call and was not checked against the DNA. TRBV7-5 is labeled a pseudogene. This CDR3 region has 14 residues. CDR3 amino acids: CARSLARRQETQYF. DNA for the CDR3: TGTGCCAGAAGCTTAGCGCGCCGGCAAGAGACCCAGTACTTC.

The gene calls are TRBV6-5 and TRBJ2-7, with D perhaps TRBD2 (5 bases). CDR3 length: 14 residues. V lost 6 bases and J 3 bases, leaving 15 bases between the germline ends. Germline lookup yields CDR1 MNHEY and CDR2 SVGAGI. The CDR3 DNA follows: TGTGCCAGCAGCCTACGGGAAGGGCACTACGAGCAGTACTTC. Translated: CASSLREGHYEQYF.

For the CDR3, the DNA is TGTGCCACCAGCAGAGATCAGGGGACAGGGACTTCACCCCTCCACTTT. Translated: CATSRDQGTGTSPLHF. The J gene is TRBJ1-6, the V gene TRBV15; 9 nucleotides align to TRBD1. V lost 0 bases and J lost 9; bases outside the gene matches: 6. Germline-derived CDR1 and CDR2 are LNHNV and YYDKDF (reference sequence). The CDR3 covers 16 residues. The entire variable domain, with the rest obtained from reference TRBV15 and TRBJ1-6, is as follows: DAMVIQNPRYQVTQFGKPVTLSCSQTLNHNVMYWYQQKSSQAPKLLFHYYDKDFNNEADTPDNFQSRRPNTSFCFLDIRSPGLGDTAMYLCATSRDQGTGTSPLHFGNGTRLTVT.

V is TRBV5-1 and J is TRBJ2-3, with 9 bases matching TRBD1. Germline values: CDR1 SGHRS, CDR2 YFSETQ. The CDR3 sequence is 16 residues long. V gave up 0 bases and J gave up 2 bases; unmatched junction bases: 4. CDR3 residues: CASSLGRDRDTDTQYF. CDR3 in DNA: TGCGCCAGCAGCTTGGGCCGGGACAGGGACACAGATACGCAGTATTTT.